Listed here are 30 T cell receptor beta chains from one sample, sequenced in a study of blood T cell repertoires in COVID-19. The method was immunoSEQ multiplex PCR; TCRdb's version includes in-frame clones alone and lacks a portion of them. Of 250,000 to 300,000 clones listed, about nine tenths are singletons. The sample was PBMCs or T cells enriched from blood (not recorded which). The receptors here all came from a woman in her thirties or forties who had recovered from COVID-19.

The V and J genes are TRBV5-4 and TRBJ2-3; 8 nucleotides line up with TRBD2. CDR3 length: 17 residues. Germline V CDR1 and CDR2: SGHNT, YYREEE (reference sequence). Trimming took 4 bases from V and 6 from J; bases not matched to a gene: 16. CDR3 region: CASSPERASGRSDTQYF. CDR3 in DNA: TGTGCCAGCAGCCCCGAACGGGCAAGCGGGAGATCTGATACGCAGTATTTT.

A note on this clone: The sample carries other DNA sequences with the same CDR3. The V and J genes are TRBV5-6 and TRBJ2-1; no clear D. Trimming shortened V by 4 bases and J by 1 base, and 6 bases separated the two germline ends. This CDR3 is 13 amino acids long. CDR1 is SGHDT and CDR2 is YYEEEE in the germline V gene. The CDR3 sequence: CASSPPSYNEQFF. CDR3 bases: TGTGCCAGCAGCCCCCCGTCCTACAATGAGCAGTTCTTC.

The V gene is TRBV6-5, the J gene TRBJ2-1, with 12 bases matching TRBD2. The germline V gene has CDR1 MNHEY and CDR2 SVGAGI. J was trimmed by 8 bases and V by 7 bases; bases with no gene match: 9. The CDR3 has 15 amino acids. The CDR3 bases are TGTGCCAGCACCCAACTAGCGGGAGGTTTGGATGAGCAGTTCTTC. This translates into CASTQLAGGLDEQFF.

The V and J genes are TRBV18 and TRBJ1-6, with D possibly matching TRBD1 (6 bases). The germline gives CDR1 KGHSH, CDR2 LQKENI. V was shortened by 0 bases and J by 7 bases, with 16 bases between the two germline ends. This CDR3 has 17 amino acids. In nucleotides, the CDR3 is TGTGCCAGCTCACCACCGGGTAACAGGGTCATGAATTCACCCCTCCACTTT. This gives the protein CASSPPGNRVMNSPLHF.

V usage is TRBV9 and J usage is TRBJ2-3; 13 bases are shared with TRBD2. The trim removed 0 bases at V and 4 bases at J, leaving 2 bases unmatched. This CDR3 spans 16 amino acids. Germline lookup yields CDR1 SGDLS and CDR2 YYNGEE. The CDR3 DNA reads TGTGCCAGCAGCGTAGGAACTAGCGGGAGGGCAGATACGCAGTATTTT. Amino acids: CASSVGTSGRADTQYF.

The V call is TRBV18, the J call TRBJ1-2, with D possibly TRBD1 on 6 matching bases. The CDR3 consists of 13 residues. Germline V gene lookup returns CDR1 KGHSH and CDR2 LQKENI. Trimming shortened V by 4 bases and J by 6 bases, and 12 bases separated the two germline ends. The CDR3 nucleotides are TGTGCCAGCTCACGGACAGCCGGCGATGGCTACACCTTC. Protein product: CASSRTAGDGYTF.

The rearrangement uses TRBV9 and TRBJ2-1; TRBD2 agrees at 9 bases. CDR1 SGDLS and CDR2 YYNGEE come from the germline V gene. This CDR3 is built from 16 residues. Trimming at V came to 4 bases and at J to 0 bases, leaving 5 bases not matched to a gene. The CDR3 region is CASSIFSGSSYNEQFF. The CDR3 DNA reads TGTGCCAGCAGCATCTTTAGCGGGAGCTCCTACAATGAGCAGTTCTTC.

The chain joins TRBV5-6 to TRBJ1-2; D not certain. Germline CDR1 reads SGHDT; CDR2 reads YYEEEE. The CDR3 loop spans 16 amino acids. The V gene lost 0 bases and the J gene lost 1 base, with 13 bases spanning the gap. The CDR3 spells CASSLGSRPGNYGYTF. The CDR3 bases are TGTGCCAGCAGCTTGGGCAGTCGCCCAGGTAACTATGGCTACACCTTC.

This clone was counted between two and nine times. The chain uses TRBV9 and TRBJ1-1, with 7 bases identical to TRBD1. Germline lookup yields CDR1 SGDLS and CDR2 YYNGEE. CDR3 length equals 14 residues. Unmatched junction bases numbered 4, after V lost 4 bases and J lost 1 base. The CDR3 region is CASSITGENTEAFF. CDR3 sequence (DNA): TGTGCCAGCAGCATTACAGGGGAGAACACTGAAGCTTTCTTT.

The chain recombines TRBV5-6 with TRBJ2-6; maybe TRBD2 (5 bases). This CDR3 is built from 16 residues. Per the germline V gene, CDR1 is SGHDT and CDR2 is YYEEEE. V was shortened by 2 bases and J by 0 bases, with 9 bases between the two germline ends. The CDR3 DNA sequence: TGTGCCAGCAGCTTTCCGAGGGCCTCTGGGGCCAACGTCCTGACTTTC. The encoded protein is CASSFPRASGANVLTF.

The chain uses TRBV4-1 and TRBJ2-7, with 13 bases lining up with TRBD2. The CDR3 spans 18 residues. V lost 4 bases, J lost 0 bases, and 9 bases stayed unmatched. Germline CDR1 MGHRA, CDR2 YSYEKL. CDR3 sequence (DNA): TGCGCCAGCAGCCGTGGACTAGCGGGAGATACCCTCTCCTACGAGCAGTACTTC. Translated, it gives CASSRGLAGDTLSYEQYF.

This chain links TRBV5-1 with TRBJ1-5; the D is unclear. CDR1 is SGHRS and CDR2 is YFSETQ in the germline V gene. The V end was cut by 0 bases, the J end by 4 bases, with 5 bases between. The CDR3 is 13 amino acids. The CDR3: CASSLAPNQPQHF. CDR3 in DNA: TGCGCCAGCAGCTTGGCCCCTAATCAGCCCCAGCATTTT.

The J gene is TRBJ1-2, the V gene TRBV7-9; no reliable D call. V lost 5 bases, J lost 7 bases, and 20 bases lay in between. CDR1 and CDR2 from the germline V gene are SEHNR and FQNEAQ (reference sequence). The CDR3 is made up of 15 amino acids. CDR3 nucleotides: TGTGCCAGCAGCACCCTTGCGGCCTCAGCGGGTGGCTACACCTTC. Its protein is CASSTLAASAGGYTF.

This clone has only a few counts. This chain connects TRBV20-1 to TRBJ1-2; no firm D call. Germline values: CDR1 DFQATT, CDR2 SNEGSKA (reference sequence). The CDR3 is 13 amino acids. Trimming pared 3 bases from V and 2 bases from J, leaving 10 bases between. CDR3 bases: TGCAGTGCTAGTGCAACGGGAAACTATGGCTACACCTTC. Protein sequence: CSASATGNYGYTF.

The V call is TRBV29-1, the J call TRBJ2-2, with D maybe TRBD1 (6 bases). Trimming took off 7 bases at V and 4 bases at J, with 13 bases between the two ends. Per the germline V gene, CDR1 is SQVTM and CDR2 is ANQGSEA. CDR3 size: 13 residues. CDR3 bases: TGCAGCGCCCGACAGGACTCCACCGGGGAGCTGTTTTTT. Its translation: CSARQDSTGELFF.

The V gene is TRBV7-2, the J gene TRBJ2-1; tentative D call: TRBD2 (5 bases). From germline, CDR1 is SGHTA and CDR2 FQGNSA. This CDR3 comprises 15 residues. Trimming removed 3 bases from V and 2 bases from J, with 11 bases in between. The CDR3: CASSLTRVPYNEQFF. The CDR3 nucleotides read TGTGCCAGCAGCTTGACGAGGGTCCCCTACAATGAGCAGTTCTTC.

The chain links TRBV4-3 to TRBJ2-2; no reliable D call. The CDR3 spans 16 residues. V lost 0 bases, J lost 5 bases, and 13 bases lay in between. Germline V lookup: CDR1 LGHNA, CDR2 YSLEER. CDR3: CASSQDAMTGTGELFF. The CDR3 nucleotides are TGCGCCAGCAGCCAAGATGCCATGACTGGAACCGGGGAGCTGTTTTTT.

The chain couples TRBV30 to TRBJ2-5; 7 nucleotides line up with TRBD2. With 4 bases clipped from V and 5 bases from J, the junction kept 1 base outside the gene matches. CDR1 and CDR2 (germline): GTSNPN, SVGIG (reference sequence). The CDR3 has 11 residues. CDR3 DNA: TGTGCCTGGAAGGGAGGGGAGACCCAGTACTTC. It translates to CAWKGGETQYF.

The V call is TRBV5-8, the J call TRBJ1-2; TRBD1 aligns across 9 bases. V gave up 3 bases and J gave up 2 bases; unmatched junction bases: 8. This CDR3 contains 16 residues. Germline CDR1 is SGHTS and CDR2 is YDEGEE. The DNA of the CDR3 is TGTGCCAGCAGCTCCGGACAGGGGCTAATAAACTATGGCTACACCTTC. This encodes CASSSGQGLINYGYTF.

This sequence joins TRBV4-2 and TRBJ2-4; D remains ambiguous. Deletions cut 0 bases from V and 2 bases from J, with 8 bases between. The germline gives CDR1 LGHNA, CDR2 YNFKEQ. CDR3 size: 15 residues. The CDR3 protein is CASSQDRGSKNIQYF. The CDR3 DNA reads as TGTGCCAGCAGCCAAGACCGCGGATCCAAAAACATTCAGTACTTC.

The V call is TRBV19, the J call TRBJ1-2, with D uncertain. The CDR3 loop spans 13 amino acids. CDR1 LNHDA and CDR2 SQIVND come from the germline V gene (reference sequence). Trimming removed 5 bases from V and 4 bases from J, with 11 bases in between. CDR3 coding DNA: TGTGCCAGTAGTCCCTACCCCTCCTATGGCTACACCTTC. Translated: CASSPYPSYGYTF.

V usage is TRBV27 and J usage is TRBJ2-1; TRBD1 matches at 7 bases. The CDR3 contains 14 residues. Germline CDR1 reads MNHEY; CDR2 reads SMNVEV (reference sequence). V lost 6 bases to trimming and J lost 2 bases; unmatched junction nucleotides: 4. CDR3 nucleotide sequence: TGTGCCAGCAGCCGGGACAGCGCCTACAATGAGCAGTTCTTC. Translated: CASSRDSAYNEQFF.

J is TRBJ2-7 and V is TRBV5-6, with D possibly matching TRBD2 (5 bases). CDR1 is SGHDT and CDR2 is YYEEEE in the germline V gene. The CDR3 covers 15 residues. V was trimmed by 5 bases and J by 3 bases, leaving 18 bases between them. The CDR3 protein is CASRPVGSAHYEQYF. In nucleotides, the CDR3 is TGTGCCAGCAGGCCTGTTGGTAGCGCCCACTACGAGCAGTACTTC. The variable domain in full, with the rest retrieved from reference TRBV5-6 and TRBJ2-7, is DAGVTQSPTHLIKTRGQQVTLRCSPKSGHDTVSWYQQALGQGPQFIFQYYEEEERQRGNFPDRFSGHQFPNYSSELNVNALLLGDSALYLCASRPVGSAHYEQYFGPGTRLTVT.

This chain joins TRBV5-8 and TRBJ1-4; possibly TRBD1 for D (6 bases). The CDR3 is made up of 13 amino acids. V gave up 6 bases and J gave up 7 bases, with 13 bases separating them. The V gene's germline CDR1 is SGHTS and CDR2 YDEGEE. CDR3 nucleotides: TGTGCCAGCAACTCACAGGGTATTGAAAAACTGTTTTTT. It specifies CASNSQGIEKLFF.

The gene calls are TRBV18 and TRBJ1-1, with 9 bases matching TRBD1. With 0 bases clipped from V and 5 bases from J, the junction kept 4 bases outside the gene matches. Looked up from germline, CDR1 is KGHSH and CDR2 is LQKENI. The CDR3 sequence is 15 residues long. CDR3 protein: CASSPPEQGATEAFF. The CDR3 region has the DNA TGTGCCAGCTCACCACCGGAACAGGGGGCGACTGAAGCTTTCTTT.

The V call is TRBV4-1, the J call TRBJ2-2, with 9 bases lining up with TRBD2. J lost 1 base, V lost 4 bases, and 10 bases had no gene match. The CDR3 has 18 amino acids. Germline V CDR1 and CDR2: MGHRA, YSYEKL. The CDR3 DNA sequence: TGCGCCAGCAGCCGAGGCGGGAGGGGCCGATTGAACACCGGGGAGCTGTTTTTT. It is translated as CASSRGGRGRLNTGELFF.

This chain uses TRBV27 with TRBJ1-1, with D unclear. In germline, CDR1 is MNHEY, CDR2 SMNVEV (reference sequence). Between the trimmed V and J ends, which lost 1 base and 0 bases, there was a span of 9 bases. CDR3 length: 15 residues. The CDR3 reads CASSLYRGMNTEAFF. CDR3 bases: TGTGCCAGCAGTTTATATAGAGGGATGAACACTGAAGCTTTCTTT.

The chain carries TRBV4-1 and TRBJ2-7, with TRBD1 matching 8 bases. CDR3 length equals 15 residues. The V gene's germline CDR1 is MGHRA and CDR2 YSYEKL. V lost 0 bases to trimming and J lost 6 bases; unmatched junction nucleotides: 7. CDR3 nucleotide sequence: TGCGCCAGCAGCCAAGAAGTTACCAGGGGGCTCGAGCAGTACTTC. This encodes CASSQEVTRGLEQYF.

The CDR3 bases are TGTGCCAGCAGCACCAAACCCGGGTCGCCTACCGGGGAGCTGTTTTTT. This encodes CASSTKPGSPTGELFF. J is TRBJ2-2 and V is TRBV9; D gene unclear. Deletions cut 4 bases from V and 5 bases from J, with 18 bases between. Germline CDR1 is SGDLS and CDR2 is YYNGEE. The CDR3 loop spans 16 amino acids.

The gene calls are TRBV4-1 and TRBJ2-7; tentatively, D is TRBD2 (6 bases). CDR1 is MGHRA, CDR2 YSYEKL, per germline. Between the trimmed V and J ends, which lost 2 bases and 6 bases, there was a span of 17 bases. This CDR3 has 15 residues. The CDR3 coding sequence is TGCGCCAGCAGCCAATCCTTGCACGGGGGTGGCGAGCAGTACTTC. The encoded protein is CASSQSLHGGGEQYF.